Below, one TCR beta chain is given with its context. One end of the junction fails to match germline, which may point to a read error. These data belong to a study of tumor and adjacent non-tumor tissue in lung cancer. Germline V gene data show CDR1 as MNHNY and CDR2 as SVGAGI (reference sequence). The CDR3 totals 11 residues. A modified ARM-PCR protocol with three rounds of nested PCR amplified TCRbeta. TCRdb itself ran the multiplex PCR reads through MiXCR, one entry per CDR3 protein. The sample lists around 76,000 distinct CDR3 sequences; 76% were seen once. This sample's RNA came from whole unsorted tissue. The normal lung tissue was taken more than 3 cm from the tumor edge.

The V gene is TRBV6-6, the J gene TRBJ2-3, with 8 nucleotides matching TRBD2. This clonotype originated in a man in his 70s with non-small cell lung cancer. Sequencing input: distant non-tumor lung tissue. Written as DNA, the CDR3 is TGTACCAGCAGCGGGGGAGATACGCACTATTTT. Residues: CTSSGGDTHYF.